Below, 28 T cell receptor beta chains from the same sample are listed, as sequenced in a study of vaccination and CD4 T cells after COVID-19. The Oncomine TCR Beta short-read assay sequenced DNA from cultured CD4+ T cells. TCRdb reanalysed the PCR reads using MiXCR and keeps one entry per CDR3 protein. The table lists about 20,000 distinct CDR3 sequences, 55% of them singletons, with roughly 17% in the top ten. Noted treatment: roughly 11-day PBMC culture with coronavirus spike peptide pools or control peptides (ViraFEST assay). No antigen has been assigned to these receptors. Sequencing was done on a sample of CD4+ T cells from blood, cultured in vitro. The receptors here all came from a human donor who had recovered from COVID-19.

The rearrangement links TRBV2 to TRBJ1-5; a possible D gene is TRBD1 (5 bases). The CDR3 contains 14 residues. V gave up 1 base and J gave up 4 bases, with 8 bases separating them. Germline-derived CDR1 and CDR2 are SNHLY and FYNNEI. The CDR3 DNA reads TGTGCCAGCAGTGAAGAGGGGTTTAATCAGCCCCAGCATTTT. Translating gives CASSEEGFNQPQHF.

This rearrangement joins TRBV12-5 to TRBJ2-1, with 7 nucleotides matching TRBD1. The CDR3 covers 15 residues. Germline values: CDR1 LGHNT, CDR2 FRNRAP. After removal of 5 bases from V and 0 bases from J, the junction contained 4 bases not matched to a gene. In nucleotides, the CDR3 is TGTGCTAGTGGTGGGACAGCCCGCTCCTACAATGAGCAGTTCTTC. It is translated as CASGGTARSYNEQFF.

This clonotype has only a few counts. This chain uses TRBV6-1 with TRBJ1-1; 11 bases agree with TRBD1. Trimming took 6 bases from V and 4 from J; bases not matched to a gene: 7. The germline CDR1 and CDR2 sequences are MNHNS and SASEGT. The CDR3 has 15 amino acids. The CDR3 loop is CASRTSGTGGTEAFF. The DNA for the CDR3 is TGTGCCAGCAGGACTTCCGGGACAGGGGGCACTGAAGCTTTCTTT.

The chain uses TRBV7-9 and TRBJ1-1; D remains ambiguous. This CDR3 spans 12 amino acids. Deletions cut 1 base from V and 8 bases from J, with 8 bases between. Germline V gene sequence: CDR1 SEHNR, CDR2 FQNEAQ (reference sequence). The CDR3 DNA reads TGTGCCAGCAGCTTAGGTGCCAGGGAAGCTTTCTTT. It translates to CASSLGAREAFF.

V is TRBV27 and J is TRBJ2-6; perhaps TRBD2 as D (5 bases). Germline values: CDR1 MNHEY, CDR2 SMNVEV (reference sequence). With 3 bases removed from V and 0 bases from J, the gap between germline ends came to 6 bases. The CDR3 covers 15 residues. The CDR3 nucleotides read TGTGCCAGCAGTTTCGGGGTCTCTGGGGCCAACGTCCTGACTTTC. It translates to CASSFGVSGANVLTF.

This clonotype was seen a few times. The chain links TRBV7-2 to TRBJ1-2; tentatively, D is TRBD1 (6 bases). With 0 bases removed from V and 11 bases from J, the gap between germline ends came to 13 bases. Germline CDR1 is SGHTA and CDR2 is FQGNSA. There are 13 residues in the CDR3. The CDR3 spells CASSLAGDRLYTF. In DNA form, the CDR3 reads TGTGCCAGCAGCTTAGCGGGAGACAGGTTATACACCTTC.

The V call is TRBV7-8, the J call TRBJ2-1, with a tentative D call TRBD2 (6 bases). V lost 4 bases, J lost 9 bases, and 13 bases lay in between. CDR3 length: 13 residues. Looked up from germline, CDR1 is SGHVS and CDR2 is FQNEAQ. This chain's CDR3 is CASSSGSGGEQFF. The DNA of the CDR3 is TGTGCCAGCAGCTCGGGGTCCGGGGGTGAGCAGTTCTTC.

The genes are TRBV19 and TRBJ2-2; TRBD1 is a possible D gene (5 bases). V was trimmed by 8 bases and J by 4 bases, leaving 11 bases between them. This CDR3 contains 13 residues. In germline, CDR1 is LNHDA, CDR2 SQIVND (reference sequence). The CDR3 sequence is CASLGRATGELFF. The CDR3 DNA follows: TGTGCCAGTTTAGGCAGGGCCACCGGGGAGCTGTTTTTT.

This clonotype was counted a few times. CDR3: CASSDPPGTNEKLFF. The DNA for the CDR3 is TGTGCCAGCAGTGACCCCCCGGGCACTAATGAAAAACTGTTTTTT. The chain employs TRBV2 and TRBJ1-4; D gene unclear. The V end was cut by 3 bases, the J end by 2 bases, with 10 bases between. The CDR3 spans 15 residues. Germline CDR1 and CDR2: SNHLY and FYNNEI.

This clonotype was seen only a few times. V and J are TRBV10-3 and TRBJ1-5; the D is unclear. The CDR3 spans 13 residues. Germline-derived CDR1 and CDR2 are ENHRY and SYGVKD. The V end was cut by 10 bases, the J end by 9 bases, with 19 bases between. CDR3 sequence: CATREELDRPQHF. As DNA, the CDR3 is TGTGCCACCCGGGAGGAGCTGGATAGGCCCCAGCATTTT.

V and J are TRBV5-1 and TRBJ2-7, with D unresolved. The V gene's germline CDR1 is SGHRS and CDR2 YFSETQ. CDR3 size: 14 residues. V was cut by 0 bases and J by 0 bases, with 7 bases left in between. The CDR3 DNA follows: TGCGCCAGCAGCTTGGGAGTCTCCTCCTACGAGCAGTACTTC. Its translation: CASSLGVSSYEQYF.

The rearrangement links TRBV11-2 to TRBJ1-6, with TRBD1 matching over 9 bases. CDR3 length: 15 amino acids. Germline CDR1 and CDR2: SGHAT and FQNNGV. The J segment lost 8 bases and the V segment lost 5 bases, leaving 7 bases of the junction unmatched. CDR3 coding DNA: TGTGCCAGCAGCGCCCCCGGGACAGGGTATTCACCCCTCCACTTT. It codes for CASSAPGTGYSPLHF.

This clonotype was counted only a few times. The chain joins TRBV5-1 to TRBJ2-1; weak D call: TRBD2 (5 bases). The ends were cut back, 0 bases at V and 9 bases at J, with 10 bases in the middle. Germline V gene data show CDR1 as SGHRS and CDR2 as YFSETQ. The CDR3 extends over 13 amino acids. CDR3 nucleotides: TGCGCCAGCAGCTTGGCTGCGGCGGGTGAGCAGTTCTTC. Translation: CASSLAAAGEQFF.

This chain links TRBV11-2 with TRBJ2-4; D gene ambiguous. CDR3 length: 10 residues. Trimming took off 1 base at V and 13 bases at J, with 5 bases between the two ends. Looked up from germline, CDR1 is SGHAT and CDR2 is FQNNGV. The CDR3 DNA reads TGTGCCAGCAGCTTAGTAGCCCAGTACTTC. It codes for CASSLVAQYF.

The chain employs TRBV6-1 and TRBJ1-1, with unresolved D. The V gene lost 7 bases and the J gene lost 0 bases, with 12 bases spanning the gap. CDR3 length: 14 amino acids. Per the germline V gene, CDR1 is MNHNS and CDR2 is SASEGT. CDR3 in DNA: TGTGCCAGCATGCTGGGAGGGCTGAACACTGAAGCTTTCTTT. Residues: CASMLGGLNTEAFF.

The chain links TRBV19 to TRBJ1-3; D uncertain. Germline V CDR1 and CDR2: LNHDA, SQIVND (reference sequence). Trimming removed 6 bases at V and 4 bases at J, with 10 bases between. CDR3 size: 13 residues. The CDR3 sequence is CASRQILGNTIYF. The CDR3 bases are TGTGCCAGTAGGCAGATTCTGGGAAACACCATATATTTT.

The chain employs TRBV6-2 or TRBV6-3 and TRBJ2-1; D is uncertain. V was trimmed by 2 bases and J by 6 bases, leaving 14 bases between them. CDR1 and CDR2 from the germline V gene are MNHEY and SVGEGT. The CDR3 is 15 residues long. The CDR3 DNA reads TGTGCCAGCAGTTACCCTTTGGGCCCGGTCAATGAGCAGTTCTTC. Translated, it gives CASSYPLGPVNEQFF.

This clonotype is labeled as large (0.1 to 1%). The chain recombines TRBV12-3 or TRBV12-4 with TRBJ2-3; the D is unclear. The CDR3 extends over 13 amino acids. V gave up 7 bases and J gave up 9 bases, with 17 bases separating them. The CDR3 reads CASIPPGSGTQYF. The CDR3 region has the DNA TGTGCCAGCATCCCCCCCGGTTCTGGAACGCAGTATTTT.

The CDR3 sequence: CASSLGELDTQYF. CDR3 bases: TGTGCCAGCAGTTTGGGGGAATTAGATACGCAGTATTTT. The chain employs TRBV12-3 or TRBV12-4 and TRBJ2-3; D may correspond to TRBD1 or TRBD2 (5 bases each). V lost 3 bases, J lost 5 bases, and 9 bases lay in between. CDR3 length: 13 residues.

This clonotype was seen only once. The chain uses TRBV5-6 and TRBJ2-1; D possibly uses TRBD1 or TRBD2 (5 bases each). The V end lost 4 bases, the J end lost 9 bases, and 14 bases lay between the germline ends. CDR3 length: 13 residues. Germline V gene sequence: CDR1 SGHDT, CDR2 YYEEEE. The CDR3 sequence: CASSLGTATEQFF. The DNA of the CDR3 is TGTGCCAGCAGCCTCGGGACGGCGACTGAGCAGTTCTTC.

This clonotype was recorded a few times. The chain uses TRBV28 and TRBJ1-5; D unclear. CDR3 length: 14 residues. V was cut by 8 bases and J by 0 bases, with 11 bases left in between. Per the germline V gene, CDR1 is MDHEN and CDR2 is SYDVKM. The CDR3 here is CASGQPYSNQPQHF. The CDR3 bases are TGTGCCAGCGGGCAGCCTTATAGCAATCAGCCCCAGCATTTT.

The chain uses TRBV5-1 and TRBJ2-1; D is undetermined. CDR1 SGHRS and CDR2 YFSETQ come from the germline V gene. This CDR3 region has 15 residues. The V and J ends lost 5 bases and 5 bases respectively, with 17 bases between them. The CDR3 protein is CASSSDVPAHNEQFF. CDR3 coding DNA: TGCGCCAGCAGTTCGGACGTCCCGGCGCACAATGAGCAGTTCTTC.

The chain joins TRBV6-1 to TRBJ2-1; 11 nucleotides match TRBD2. This CDR3 has 15 residues. Germline values: CDR1 MNHNS, CDR2 SASEGT. The V gene end was trimmed by 6 bases and the J gene end by 2 bases; junction bases not matched to a gene: 3. CDR3: CASRETSGAYNEQFF. In nucleotides, the CDR3 is TGTGCCAGCAGGGAGACTAGCGGGGCCTACAATGAGCAGTTCTTC.

The chain is built from TRBV28 and TRBJ1-3; D not certain. Between the trimmed V and J ends, which lost 3 bases and 0 bases, there was a span of 9 bases. Germline CDR1 MDHEN, CDR2 SYDVKM. The CDR3 covers 15 residues. CDR3 nucleotide sequence: TGTGCCAGCAGTTTTGAAGCCTCCTCTGGAAACACCATATATTTT. Translated: CASSFEASSGNTIYF.

The J gene is TRBJ2-3, the V gene TRBV27, with 11 nucleotides matching TRBD2. CDR3 size: 14 residues. Per germline, CDR1 MNHEY and CDR2 SMNVEV (reference sequence). V dropped 7 bases and J dropped 4; count of bases not matched to a gene: 4. The chain's CDR3 is CASTTSGNADTQYF. The CDR3 bases are TGTGCCAGCACGACTAGCGGGAATGCAGATACGCAGTATTTT.

The gene calls are TRBV30 and TRBJ1-1; perhaps TRBD1 as D (6 bases). Trimming left V 3 bases short and J 2 bases short, with 10 bases between. The CDR3 extends over 13 amino acids. Per the germline V gene, CDR1 is GTSNPN and CDR2 is SVGIG (reference sequence). CDR3: CAWRGALNTEAFF. The CDR3, as DNA: TGTGCCTGGAGGGGGGCGCTAAACACTGAAGCTTTCTTT.

The chain has TRBV12-3 or TRBV12-4 and TRBJ2-1, with 11 bases that match TRBD2. J was trimmed by 12 bases and V by 5 bases; bases with no gene match: 9. The CDR3 runs to 14 residues. CDR3 protein: CASSPTSGEAPQFF. The CDR3 DNA sequence: TGTGCCAGCAGTCCGACTAGCGGGGAAGCTCCGCAGTTCTTC.

The DNA for the CDR3 is TGTGCCAGCAGCTTACGCGGCGTTGAGACCCAGTACTTC. Translating it yields CASSLRGVETQYF. V usage is TRBV11-1 and J usage is TRBJ2-5; D unresolved. Looked up from germline, CDR1 is SGHAT and CDR2 is FQDESV (reference sequence). The CDR3 sequence is 13 residues long. Between the trimmed V and J ends, which lost 2 bases and 5 bases, there was a span of 9 bases. The variable domain in full, completed from reference TRBV11-1 and TRBJ2-5, reads EAEVAQSPRYKITEKSQAVAFWCDPISGHATLYWYRQILGQGPELLVQFQDESVVDDSQLPKDRFSAERLKGVDSTLKIQPAELGDSAMYLCASSLRGVETQYFGPGTRLLVL.